This TCR beta chain was identified during a study of blood T cell repertoires in COVID-19. Study summary: Italy, Spain and the United States were the sources of the convalescent and acute COVID-19 samples. The analysed material was cDNA or gDNA that came from T cells, B-cell-depleted T cells, or PBMCs.

As originally analysed: Using reference gene primer amplification, nucleated cell counts were estimated. The method was immunoSEQ multiplex PCR; TCRdb's version includes in-frame clones alone and lacks a portion of them. V, J and clone size are those of that table, while D and trimming were read from the DNA. This sample has over 600,000 clones, with 85% to 90% found just once. Germline trimming cut 4 bases from V and 3 bases from J; bases unmatched to any gene: 10. The germline V gene encodes CDR1 LNHDA and CDR2 SQIVND (reference sequence). The CDR3 has 17 amino acids. The specimen was peripheral blood. The receptor was derived from a woman between 18 and 30 years old with acute or convalescent COVID-19. The chain combines TRBV19 with TRBJ1-5; TRBD1 matches at 9 bases. The CDR3 DNA is TGTGCCAGTAGTAGCCCGGGACAGGGTCATAACAATCAGCCCCAGCATTTT. It codes for CASSSPGQGHNNQPQHF.